The next 7 T cell receptor beta chains were all read from a single sample in a study of human T cells and chemical hapten exposure. TCRdb fed the RACE reads into MiXCR, producing one record per CDR3 protein. The profile shows 150,000 or so distinct CDR3 sequences, roughly 15% of them singletons. Sample time point: patch test 1, 2 weeks after DPC sensitization. Indicated treatment: therapeutic diphenylcyclopropenone sensitization with weekly scalp DPC. Sequencing used whole blood, obtained in connection with sensitization to the hapten diphenylcyclopropenone (DPC). The receptors stem from a young woman with alopecia areata. Some clones in this sample may be carry-over from other donors' samples.

The table lists this clonotype with a few counts. The chain couples TRBV6-2 or TRBV6-3 to TRBJ2-7; 8 bases are a match to TRBD1. CDR3 length: 15 residues. Germline V gene data show CDR1 as MNHEY and CDR2 as SVGEGT. The junction had 9 bases not matched to a gene; V was cut back by 6 bases and J by 2 bases. CDR3 nucleotide sequence: TGTGCCAGCAGCCGCCGGACAGGGACTCCCTACGAGCAGTACTTC. It yields the protein CASSRRTGTPYEQYF.

This clonotype was seen many times. The rearrangement links TRBV7-2 to TRBJ1-6; tentatively, D is TRBD1 (5 bases). The CDR3 covers 14 residues. The ends were cut back, 5 bases at V and 3 bases at J, with 8 bases in the middle. Per the germline V gene, CDR1 is SGHTA and CDR2 is FQGNSA. The CDR3 DNA is TGTGCCAGCAGCCCTGACAGCTATAATTCACCCCTCCACTTT. This encodes CASSPDSYNSPLHF.

This clonotype was seen a few times. V and J are TRBV7-2 and TRBJ2-1, with D maybe TRBD1 (5 bases). The germline CDR1 and CDR2 sequences are SGHTA and FQGNSA. This CDR3 is 13 amino acids long. V was cut by 4 bases and J by 9 bases, with 13 bases left in between. The CDR3 sequence: CASSSFQGTEQFF. The CDR3 DNA reads as TGTGCCAGCAGCTCATTCCAGGGAACTGAGCAGTTCTTC.

This clonotype has a handful of counts. The chain joins TRBV7-2 to TRBJ2-5; 12 bases agree with TRBD1. Germline CDR1 is SGHTA and CDR2 is FQGNSA. The CDR3 is made up of 16 amino acids. V shed 4 bases and J 5 bases; nucleotides not matched to a gene: 8. The CDR3 here is CASSSTGTGGRETQYF. In DNA form, the CDR3 reads TGTGCCAGCAGCTCAACCGGGACAGGGGGCCGTGAGACCCAGTACTTC.

This clonotype appeared a few times. The chain carries TRBV9 and TRBJ1-2, with 9 nucleotides matching TRBD1. J lost 1 base, V lost 0 bases, and 1 base had no gene match. The CDR3 is 15 amino acids. Germline V gene sequence: CDR1 SGDLS, CDR2 YYNGEE. This CDR3 reads CASSVAGQGNYGYTF. For the CDR3, the DNA is TGTGCCAGCAGCGTAGCGGGACAGGGTAACTATGGCTACACCTTC.

In this sample, this clonotype turned up many times. The chain uses TRBV12-3 or TRBV12-4 and TRBJ2-2; D gene unclear. The CDR3 totals 14 residues. The V end was cut by 3 bases, the J end by 2 bases, with 7 bases between. CDR3 DNA sequence: TGTGCCAGCAGTTTGGGCGGAAACACCGGGGAGCTGTTTTTT. This gives the protein CASSLGGNTGELFF.

The chain couples TRBV5-1 to TRBJ1-2; 10 nucleotides agree with TRBD1. The CDR3 extends over 16 amino acids. Trimming took 4 bases from V and 5 from J; bases not matched to a gene: 11. From germline, CDR1 is SGHRS and CDR2 YFSETQ. The chain's CDR3 is CASSPGQGVSWYGYTF. DNA of the CDR3: TGCGCCAGCAGCCCAGGACAGGGGGTCTCTTGGTATGGCTACACCTTC.